What follows are 27 T cell receptor beta chains derived from one specimen sequenced in a study of blood T cell repertoires in COVID-19. This table comes from immunoSEQ multiplex PCR, and its TCRdb copy is limited to in-frame clones, with some not included. The sample lists around 250,000 clones, 88% occurring once. Sequencing used PBMCs or T cells enriched from blood (not recorded which). The source is a woman aged 40 to 50 with acute COVID-19.

The chain employs TRBV7-9 and TRBJ1-3, with 9 bases that match TRBD1. The CDR3 sequence is 18 residues long. V trimming: 5 bases; J trimming: 3 bases; junction bases outside the gene matches: 14. Germline CDR1 reads SEHNR; CDR2 reads FQNEAQ (reference sequence). In DNA form, the CDR3 reads TGTGCCAGCAGCGATCAAACGGGACAGGGATTAAGTGGAAACACCATATATTTT. Its translation is CASSDQTGQGLSGNTIYF.

The V call is TRBV4-1, the J call TRBJ1-2; 10 bases align to TRBD1. CDR1 is MGHRA, CDR2 YSYEKL, per germline. Germline trimming cut 3 bases from V and 3 bases from J; bases unmatched to any gene: 4. The CDR3 contains 15 residues. The CDR3 loop reads CASSHRQGADYGYTF. CDR3 DNA sequence: TGCGCCAGCAGCCACCGACAGGGGGCGGACTATGGCTACACCTTC.

This clone was detected only once. V and J are TRBV18 and TRBJ1-1, with D tentatively TRBD1 (6 bases). CDR1 KGHSH and CDR2 LQKENI come from the germline V gene. Trimming stripped 5 bases from V and 1 base from J, with 8 bases between. CDR3 size: 13 residues. CDR3 DNA sequence: TGTGCCAGCTCAGCGACAGGGAACACTGAAGCTTTCTTT. It specifies CASSATGNTEAFF.

The rearrangement links TRBV7-6 to TRBJ2-1, with D unclear. Per the germline V gene, CDR1 is SGHVS and CDR2 is FNYEAQ. The CDR3 has 12 amino acids. V was pared by 0 bases and J by 6 bases, with 3 bases between. The CDR3: CASSLARNEQFF. As DNA, the CDR3 is TGTGCCAGCAGCTTAGCGCGCAATGAGCAGTTCTTC.

The chain has TRBV29-1 and TRBJ2-3, with TRBD1 identical over 10 bases. Germline values: CDR1 SQVTM, CDR2 ANQGSEA. V lost 7 bases, J lost 6 bases, and 10 bases stayed unmatched. The CDR3 has 14 amino acids. The CDR3 spells CSGRSGQGHDTQYF. CDR3 coding DNA: TGCAGCGGCCGTTCGGGACAGGGGCATGATACGCAGTATTTT.

V usage is TRBV9 and J usage is TRBJ1-4; 9 bases line up with TRBD1. The CDR3 sequence is 14 residues long. With V trimmed by 4 bases and J by 7 bases, 5 bases remained unmatched. Germline CDR1 and CDR2: SGDLS and YYNGEE. The CDR3 bases are TGTGCCAGCAGCCCACAGGGGGCTGGTGAAAAACTGTTTTTT. Translated, it gives CASSPQGAGEKLFF.

The CDR3 nucleotides read TGTGCCAGCAGCGTAACGGCAGGGGATTCACCCCTCCACTTT. This sequence encodes CASSVTAGDSPLHF. The rearrangement joins TRBV9 to TRBJ1-6, with a tentative D call TRBD1 (6 bases). Trimming cost V 1 base and J 8 bases, with 10 bases left between them. CDR3 length: 14 amino acids. Germline values: CDR1 SGDLS, CDR2 YYNGEE.

The rearrangement uses TRBV11-2 and TRBJ1-1; 10 nucleotides agree with TRBD1. CDR3 length: 16 residues. Germline-derived CDR1 and CDR2 are SGHAT and FQNNGV. Losses at the gene ends were 5 bases for V and 7 bases for J; bases not matched to a gene: 13. In DNA form, the CDR3 reads TGTGCCAGCAGCGTCTCGGGACAGGGGCCGAGGATTGAAGCTTTCTTT. Translating it yields CASSVSGQGPRIEAFF.

The chain is built from TRBV4-2 and TRBJ2-2; a weak D match, TRBD2 (6 bases). CDR3 size: 20 residues. Trimming removed 0 bases from V and 5 bases from J, with 25 bases in between. Germline lookup yields CDR1 LGHNA and CDR2 YNFKEQ. CDR3 in amino acids: CASSQDLVGLVGGGTGELFF. DNA of the CDR3: TGTGCCAGCAGCCAAGATCTCGTGGGCTTAGTGGGAGGAGGTACCGGGGAGCTGTTTTTT.

This sequence joins TRBV5-3 and TRBJ2-7, with 7 bases that match TRBD2. TRBV5-3 is an ORF, and what it does is uncertain. The CDR3 sequence is 16 residues long. V shed 3 bases, J shed 0 bases, and the junction held 9 bases outside the gene matches. DNA for the CDR3: TGTGCCAGAAGCTCCGGGGAGCGGGACTTCTCCTACGAGCAGTACGTC. Translated, it gives CARSSGERDFSYEQYV.

The gene calls are TRBV10-3 and TRBJ1-1; 9 bases map to TRBD1. Germline V gene data show CDR1 as ENHRY and CDR2 as SYGVKD. This CDR3 region has 15 residues. With V trimmed by 6 bases and J by 6 bases, 11 bases remained unmatched. CDR3 residues: CAIRNTGGASPEAFF. The CDR3 DNA sequence: TGTGCCATCAGAAATACAGGGGGCGCTTCCCCTGAAGCTTTCTTT.

The chain links TRBV11-2 to TRBJ2-1; D unclear. Germline loops: CDR1 SGHAT, CDR2 FQNNGV. This CDR3 spans 16 amino acids. V was pared by 5 bases and J by 0 bases, with 14 bases between. The CDR3 DNA sequence: TGTGCCAGCAGCCTCGATATATCAGACTCCTACAATGAGCAGTTCTTC. Translated: CASSLDISDSYNEQFF.

The chain uses TRBV5-1 and TRBJ2-5; D possibly corresponds to TRBD1 (5 bases). Trimming took 0 bases from V and 4 from J, leaving 7 bases between them. This CDR3 region has 13 residues. The germline V gene encodes CDR1 SGHRS and CDR2 YFSETQ. CDR3 sequence (DNA): TGCGCCAGCAGCTTGGCCCAGGGAGAGACCCAGTACTTC. Translating it yields CASSLAQGETQYF.

The rearrangement uses TRBV5-1 and TRBJ2-1; 7 bases line up with TRBD1. The CDR3 consists of 15 residues. The germline V gene has CDR1 SGHRS and CDR2 YFSETQ. After removal of 6 bases from V and 5 bases from J, the junction contained 11 bases not matched to a gene. The CDR3 is CASTSRRTGDNEQFF. The CDR3 DNA reads as TGCGCCAGCACCTCAAGAAGAACAGGGGACAATGAGCAGTTCTTC.

The CDR3 DNA follows: TGCAGCGCCCGAGGGTCTTCTTCTGGAAACACCATATATTTT. Amino acid sequence: CSARGSSSGNTIYF. The V call is TRBV29-1, the J call TRBJ1-3; D unclear. The CDR3 consists of 14 residues. V lost 7 bases, J lost 1 base, and 14 bases lay in between. Germline V gene data show CDR1 as SQVTM and CDR2 as ANQGSEA.

This chain joins TRBV29-1 and TRBJ1-4; D possibly corresponds to TRBD1 (5 bases). The CDR3 totals 15 residues. The germline CDR1 and CDR2 sequences are SQVTM and ANQGSEA. V was pared by 6 bases and J by 8 bases, with 22 bases between. CDR3: CSVSGSGGKEEKLFF. The DNA of the CDR3 is TGCAGCGTCTCTGGGTCGGGGGGAAAAGAAGAAAAACTGTTTTTT. Supplemented by reference TRBV29-1 and TRBJ1-4, the full variable domain reads SAVISQKPSRDICQRGTSLTIQCQVDSQVTMMFWYRQQPGQSLTLIATANQGSEATYESGFVIDKFPISRPNLTFSTLTVSNMSPEDSSIYLCSVSGSGGKEEKLFFGSGTQLSVL.

This sequence joins TRBV7-2 and TRBJ1-5, with TRBD1 matching over 8 bases. The CDR3 totals 13 residues. Germline V gives CDR1 SGHTA, CDR2 FQGNSA. V lost 8 bases, J lost 10 bases, and 10 bases stayed unmatched. The CDR3 coding sequence is TGTGCCAGCGGTCAGGGGGCCGGAGAACCCCAGCATTTT. It is translated as CASGQGAGEPQHF.

The V gene is TRBV5-1, the J gene TRBJ1-6; D perhaps matches TRBD1 (6 bases). V was clipped by 3 bases and J by 10 bases, with 14 bases between them. CDR1 and CDR2 from the germline V gene are SGHRS and YFSETQ. This CDR3 has 14 residues. The CDR3 sequence: CASSYRQDESPLHF. CDR3 DNA sequence: TGCGCCAGCAGCTACCGACAGGACGAATCACCCCTCCACTTT.

This clone was counted only a few times. The chain carries TRBV9 and TRBJ1-3, with 11 bases identical to TRBD1. The V gene's germline CDR1 is SGDLS and CDR2 YYNGEE. The CDR3 spans 18 residues. V lost 0 bases and J lost 3; bases outside the gene matches: 8. CDR3 nucleotides: TGTGCCAGCAGCGTAGAGTCAGGACAGGGGGCAAGTGGAAACACCATATATTTT. Translating it yields CASSVESGQGASGNTIYF.

This sequence joins TRBV18 and TRBJ2-3, with no clear D. The V end was cut by 3 bases, the J end by 1 base, with 5 bases between. Germline V lookup: CDR1 KGHSH, CDR2 LQKENI. The CDR3 totals 13 residues. The CDR3 bases are TGTGCCAGCTCACCCCTCCGCACAGATACGCAGTATTTT. Protein product: CASSPLRTDTQYF.

The chain has TRBV24-1 and TRBJ2-3; 9 nucleotides line up with TRBD2. The CDR3 sequence is 16 residues long. The J segment lost 3 bases and the V segment lost 6 bases, leaving 9 bases of the junction unmatched. CDR1 KGHDR and CDR2 SFDVKD come from the germline V gene. CDR3 region: CATSKTSGGVTDTQYF. CDR3 nucleotides: TGTGCCACCAGTAAGACTAGCGGCGGGGTAACAGATACGCAGTATTTT.

The chain links TRBV7-9 to TRBJ2-2; 11 nucleotides match TRBD1. V was pared by 5 bases and J by 6 bases, with 14 bases of the junction left unmatched. The CDR3 covers 18 residues. Germline V gene data show CDR1 as SEHNR and CDR2 as FQNEAQ (reference sequence). CDR3 nucleotide sequence: TGTGCCAGCAGCGCAAGAACCCTGGGACAGGGGGTGGCCGGGGAGCTGTTTTTT. Protein sequence: CASSARTLGQGVAGELFF.

The chain joins TRBV18 to TRBJ2-7; possible D gene TRBD1, 6 bases. V dropped 2 bases and J dropped 3 bases, with 11 bases sitting between them. Germline CDR1 and CDR2: KGHSH and LQKENI. This CDR3 has 14 residues. CDR3 nucleotides: TGTGCCAGCTCACCATCCACAGGGTTCTACGAGCAGTACGTC. Amino acids: CASSPSTGFYEQYV.

The rearrangement joins TRBV29-1 to TRBJ2-4, with TRBD2 matching over 7 bases. This CDR3 is built from 14 residues. Losses at the gene ends were 6 bases for V and 6 bases for J; bases not matched to a gene: 11. Germline values: CDR1 SQVTM, CDR2 ANQGSEA. CDR3 loop: CSVEISGGPNIQYF. The DNA of the CDR3 is TGCAGCGTCGAGATTTCGGGAGGACCAAACATTCAGTACTTC.

The chain joins TRBV7-6 to TRBJ1-4; 7 bases fit TRBD1. This CDR3 spans 16 amino acids. Germline trimming cut 5 bases from V and 8 bases from J; bases unmatched to any gene: 14. The germline CDR1 and CDR2 sequences are SGHVS and FNYEAQ. CDR3 coding DNA: TGTGCCAGCAGCAACGTAGGACGTCGGGGACAGGAAAAACTGTTTTTT. It specifies CASSNVGRRGQEKLFF.

The chain couples TRBV15 to TRBJ2-5, with D unresolved. CDR3 length: 14 residues. Germline CDR1 is LNHNV and CDR2 is YYDKDF (reference sequence). Trimming pared 1 base from V and 5 bases from J, leaving 11 bases between. In DNA form, the CDR3 reads TGTGCCACCAGCAGAGGGTCCGTCCGGGAGACCCAGTACTTC. This encodes CATSRGSVRETQYF.

The chain employs TRBV6-1 and TRBJ2-7, with D perhaps TRBD2 (5 bases). CDR3 length equals 15 residues. The V and J ends lost 1 base and 2 bases respectively, with 12 bases between them. The germline gives CDR1 MNHNS, CDR2 SASEGT. The CDR3 nucleotides are TGTGCCAGCAGTGAAGGTCCGGGGTCCCCCTACGAGCAGTACTTC. Its protein is CASSEGPGSPYEQYF.